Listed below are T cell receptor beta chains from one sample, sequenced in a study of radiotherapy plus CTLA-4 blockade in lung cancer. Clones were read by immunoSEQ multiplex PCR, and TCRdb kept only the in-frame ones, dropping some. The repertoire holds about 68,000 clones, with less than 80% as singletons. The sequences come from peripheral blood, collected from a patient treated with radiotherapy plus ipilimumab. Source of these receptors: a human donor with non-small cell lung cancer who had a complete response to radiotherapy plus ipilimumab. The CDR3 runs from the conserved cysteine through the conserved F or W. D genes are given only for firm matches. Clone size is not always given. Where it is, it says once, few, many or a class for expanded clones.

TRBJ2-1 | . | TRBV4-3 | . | CASSPVGRDEQFF | TGCGCCAGCAGCCCAGTAGGCAGGGATGAGCAGTTCTTC
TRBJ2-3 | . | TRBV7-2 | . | CASRETGTYTDTQYF | TGTGCCAGCAGAGAAACCGGGACGTACACAGATACGCAGTATTTT
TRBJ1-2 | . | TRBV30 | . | CAWSSIRNYGYTF | TGTGCCTGGAGCTCAATCCGCAACTATGGCTACACCTTC
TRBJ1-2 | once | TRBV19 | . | CASKTTANYGYTF | TGTGCCAGTAAGACAACAGCTAACTATGGCTACACCTTC
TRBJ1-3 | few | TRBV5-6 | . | CASSPKGSHASGNTIYF | TGTGCCAGCAGCCCGAAGGGCAGCCATGCCTCTGGAAACACCATATATTTT
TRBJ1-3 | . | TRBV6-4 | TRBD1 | CASSVWDRGLSGNTIYF | TGTGCCAGCAGTGTTTGGGACAGGGGGCTTTCTGGAAACACCATATATTTT
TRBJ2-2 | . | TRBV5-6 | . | CASSLLVERTGELFF | TGTGCCAGCAGCTTGTTGGTCGAAAGGACCGGGGAGCTGTTTTTT
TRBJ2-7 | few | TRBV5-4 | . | CASSLVGYEQYF | TGTGCCAGCAGCTTGGTTGGGTACGAGCAGTACTTC
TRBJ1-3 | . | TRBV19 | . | CASTGSGNTIYF | TGTGCCAGTACCGGTTCTGGAAACACCATATATTTT
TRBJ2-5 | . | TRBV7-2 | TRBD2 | CASSLQRGGETQYF | TGTGCCAGCAGCTTACAGCGGGGGGGCGAGACCCAGTACTTC
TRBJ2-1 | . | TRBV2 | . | CASSGQGNINEQFF | TGTGCCAGCAGTGGCCAGGGGAACATCAATGAGCAGTTCTTC
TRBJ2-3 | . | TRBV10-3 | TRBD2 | CAISDRTSGGRGADTQYF | TGTGCCATCAGTGACCGGACTAGCGGGGGTCGGGGGGCAGATACGCAGTATTTT
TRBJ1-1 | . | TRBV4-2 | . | CASSQGQTMNTEAFF | TGTGCCAGCAGCCAAGGACAGACAATGAACACTGAAGCTTTCTTT
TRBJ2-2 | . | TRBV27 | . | CASSWTPVAGELFF | TGTGCCAGCAGTTGGACCCCCGTGGCCGGGGAGCTGTTTTTT
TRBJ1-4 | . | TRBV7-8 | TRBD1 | CASSLDGTAREKLFF | TGTGCCAGCAGCTTAGATGGGACAGCCAGAGAAAAACTGTTTTTT
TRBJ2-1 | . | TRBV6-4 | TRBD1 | CASSFHRGSHEQFF | TGTGCCAGCAGTTTCCACAGGGGCTCACATGAGCAGTTCTTC
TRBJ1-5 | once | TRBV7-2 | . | CASSQYEGYQPQHF | TGTGCCAGCAGCCAATATGAGGGGTATCAGCCCCAGCATTTT
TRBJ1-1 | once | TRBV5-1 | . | CASSLHRADTEAFF | TGCGCCAGCAGCTTGCACAGGGCGGACACTGAAGCTTTCTTT
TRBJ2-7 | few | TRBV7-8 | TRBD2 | CASSLVGGDPGLAAYEQYF | TGTGCCAGCAGCTTAGTAGGGGGGGACCCGGGACTAGCCGCGTACGAGCAGTACTTC
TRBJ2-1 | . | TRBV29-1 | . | CSAGQNYNEQFF | TGCAGCGCGGGGCAGAACTACAATGAGCAGTTCTTC
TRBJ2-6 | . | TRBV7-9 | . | CASSTPSGANVLTF | TGTGCCAGCAGCACCCCCTCTGGGGCCAACGTCCTGACTTTC
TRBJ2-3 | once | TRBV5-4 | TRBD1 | CASSFYRGRSTDTQYF | TGTGCCAGCAGCTTTTACAGGGGGCGTAGCACAGATACGCAGTATTTT